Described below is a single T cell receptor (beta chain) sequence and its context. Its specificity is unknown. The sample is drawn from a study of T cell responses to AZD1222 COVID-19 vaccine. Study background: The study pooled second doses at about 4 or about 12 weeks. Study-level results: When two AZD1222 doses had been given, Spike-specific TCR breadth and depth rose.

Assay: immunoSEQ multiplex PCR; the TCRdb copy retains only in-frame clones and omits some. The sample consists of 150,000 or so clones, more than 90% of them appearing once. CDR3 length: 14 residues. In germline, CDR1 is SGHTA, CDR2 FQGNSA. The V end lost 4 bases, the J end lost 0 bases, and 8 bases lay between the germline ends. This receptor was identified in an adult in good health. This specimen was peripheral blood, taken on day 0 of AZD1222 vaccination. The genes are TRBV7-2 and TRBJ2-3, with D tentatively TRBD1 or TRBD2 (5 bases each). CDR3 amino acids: CASSSRGSTDTQYF. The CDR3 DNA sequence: TGTGCCAGCAGCTCGAGGGGTAGCACAGATACGCAGTATTTT. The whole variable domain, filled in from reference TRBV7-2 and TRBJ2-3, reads GAGVSQSPSNKVTEKGKDVELRCDPISGHTALYWYRQSLGQGLEFLIYFQGNSAPDKSGLPSDRFSAERTGGSVSTLTIQRTQQEDSAVYLCASSSRGSTDTQYFGPGTRLTVL.